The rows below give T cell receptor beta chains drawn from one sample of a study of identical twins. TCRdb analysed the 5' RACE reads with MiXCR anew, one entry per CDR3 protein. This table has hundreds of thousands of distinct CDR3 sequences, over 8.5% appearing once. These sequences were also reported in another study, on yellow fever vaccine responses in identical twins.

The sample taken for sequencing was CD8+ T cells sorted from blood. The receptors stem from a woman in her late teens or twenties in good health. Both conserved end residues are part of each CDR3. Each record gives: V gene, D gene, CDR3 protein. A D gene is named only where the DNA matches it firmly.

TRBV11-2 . CASSLAGEPFF
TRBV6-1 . CASRFRSSYEQHF
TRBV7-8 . CASSPDRYSYNEQFF
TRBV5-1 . CASSLGQSELFF
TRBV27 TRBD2 CASSYGTSASREQYF
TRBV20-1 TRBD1 CSASTDREYDEQYF
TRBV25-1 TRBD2 CASSGGLAGDGEQYF
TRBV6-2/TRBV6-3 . CASSYIRATGGNGYTF
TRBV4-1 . CASSMGARELFF
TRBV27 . CASSPVLGAEAFF
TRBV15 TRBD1 CATSRVPPGQGARDYGYTF
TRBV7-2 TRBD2 CASSVGLAGGPGNEQFF
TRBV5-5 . CASSPSLLSSYNEQFF
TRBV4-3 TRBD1 CASSQDRGPSYNEQFF
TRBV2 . CASSYRQDLNTEAFF
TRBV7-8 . CASSSTAGTEQYF
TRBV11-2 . CASSLGAWKPQHF
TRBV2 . CASIITEEGGEKLFF
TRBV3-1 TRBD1 CASSVSQGGFADTQYF
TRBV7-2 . CASSLPTTGESSYNEQFF
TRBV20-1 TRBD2 CSASVRGSEQYF
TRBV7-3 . CASSPDGNFDEQFF
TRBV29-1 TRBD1 CSVEGGQKNTEAFF